This T cell receptor (beta chain) emerged from a study of STAT5B mutations in CD4+ large granular lymphocyte leukemia. The V gene's germline CDR1 is MNHEY and CDR2 SVGAGI. This CDR3 contains 11 residues. V was shortened by 2 bases and J by 10 bases, with 7 bases between the two germline ends. This clone was seen only once. The assay was immunoSEQ multiplex PCR, and TCRdb's table has in-frame clones only and misses some. The table includes tens of thousands of clones, over 70% detected once. This sequence originates from a human donor in good health. The gene calls are TRBV6-5 and TRBJ2-3, with D unclear. Sequenced: CD4+ T cells from blood buffy coats. The CDR3 sequence is CASSYQAAQYF. The CDR3 region has the DNA TGTGCCAGCAGTTACCAGGCGGCGCAGTATTTT.